Below, 19 T cell receptor beta chains from the same sample are listed, as sequenced in a study of cytotoxic CD8 clonotypes in ibrutinib-treated CLL. The protocol was immunoSEQ multiplex PCR, while the TCRdb copy is restricted to in-frame clones and leaves out a portion. The sample holds some 70,000 clones, roughly 72% seen once. The specimen was PBMCs, collected after 12 months of ibrutinib treatment. Receptors originate from a human donor with chronic lymphocytic leukemia.

This chain uses TRBV6-1 with TRBJ2-3; 8 nucleotides align to TRBD2. The CDR3 spans 16 residues. Germline CDR1 MNHNS, CDR2 SASEGT. The trim removed 6 bases at V and 1 base at J, leaving 9 bases unmatched. The CDR3 DNA is TGTGCCAGCAGAGAAAGCGGGGGCCTCGGCACAGATACGCAGTATTTT. Encoded protein: CASRESGGLGTDTQYF.

This clone was seen a few times. V usage is TRBV6-1 and J usage is TRBJ1-1; 12 bases map to TRBD1. Per the germline V gene, CDR1 is MNHNS and CDR2 is SASEGT. The trim removed 2 bases at V and 7 bases at J, leaving 8 bases unmatched. This CDR3 has 16 residues. CDR3 nucleotides: TGTGCCAGCAGTGAATACGGGACAGGGGGCTCAAGTGAAGCTTTCTTT. Protein sequence: CASSEYGTGGSSEAFF.

J is TRBJ2-4 and V is TRBV2; the D gene is possibly TRBD1 (5 bases). The CDR3 length is 17 residues. V lost 8 bases and J 4 bases, leaving 24 bases between the germline ends. In germline, CDR1 is SNHLY, CDR2 FYNNEI. As DNA, the CDR3 is TGTGCCAGCGGGAAGGACAACCGCCTCGGAACTAAAAACATTCAGTACTTC. Amino acids: CASGKDNRLGTKNIQYF.

The chain is built from TRBV14 and TRBJ1-2; D is undetermined. This CDR3 has 13 amino acids. CDR1 and CDR2 (germline): SGHDN, FVKESK. V lost 3 bases and J 7 bases, leaving 12 bases between the germline ends. CDR3 amino acids: CASSHGGRGGYTF. For the CDR3, the DNA is TGTGCCAGCAGCCACGGAGGCCGGGGTGGCTACACCTTC. Filled out from reference TRBV14 and TRBJ1-2, the complete variable domain reads EAGVTQFPSHSVIEKGQTVTLRCDPISGHDNLYWYRRVMGKEIKFLLHFVKESKQDESGMPNNRFLAERTGGTYSTLKVQPAELEDSGVYFCASSHGGRGGYTFGSGTRLTVV.

The chain combines TRBV11-3 with TRBJ1-1, with unresolved D. Trimming shortened V by 1 base and J by 8 bases, and 8 bases separated the two germline ends. CDR1 SGHNT and CDR2 YENEEA come from the germline V gene. The CDR3 is 12 amino acids. CDR3 nucleotide sequence: TGTGCCAGCAGCTTAGTGGCGCAGGAAGCTTTCTTT. Amino acid sequence: CASSLVAQEAFF.

This clone has only one observation. This sample includes further DNA sequences coding for the same CDR3. This rearrangement joins TRBV5-1 to TRBJ2-5; D call uncertain. CDR3 length equals 15 residues. The germline CDR1 and CDR2 sequences are SGHRS and YFSETQ. V was pared by 0 bases and J by 4 bases, with 13 bases between. The CDR3 sequence is CASSLAGEKLETQYF. The CDR3 nucleotides read TGCGCCAGCAGCTTGGCTGGGGAAAAACTAGAGACCCAGTACTTC.

The sample holds many counts of this clone. The J gene is TRBJ1-3, the V gene TRBV30, with D perhaps matching TRBD1 (5 bases). The CDR3 loop spans 15 amino acids. Germline V lookup: CDR1 GTSNPN, CDR2 SVGIG (reference sequence). The V gene lost 1 base and the J gene lost 7 bases, with 17 bases spanning the gap. As DNA, the CDR3 is TGTGCCTGGAGTGCAGACAGTTTTGGAGGGAACACCATATATTTT. Its protein is CAWSADSFGGNTIYF.

This clone was seen just once. This chain connects TRBV30 to TRBJ2-5; D perhaps matches TRBD1 (6 bases). V lost 5 bases and J 5 bases, leaving 12 bases between the germline ends. Germline V gene sequence: CDR1 GTSNPN, CDR2 SVGIG (reference sequence). There are 12 residues in the CDR3. Here the CDR3 reads CAWGQNGETQYF. CDR3 in DNA: TGTGCCTGGGGACAGAACGGGGAGACCCAGTACTTC.

This clone was seen just once. The chain links TRBV19 to TRBJ1-1; the match to TRBD1 covers 9 bases. From germline, CDR1 is LNHDA and CDR2 SQIVND (reference sequence). The CDR3 is 16 amino acids. The V segment lost 0 bases and the J segment 4 bases; nucleotides outside the gene matches: 6. CDR3 sequence (DNA): TGTGCCAGTAGTATAGATTACAGGGGGCGCGGCACTGAAGCTTTCTTT. Amino acid sequence: CASSIDYRGRGTEAFF.

This chain uses TRBV5-4 with TRBJ2-7, with D maybe TRBD2 (6 bases). V lost 0 bases, J lost 7 bases, and 11 bases lay in between. Per the germline V gene, CDR1 is SGHNT and CDR2 is YYREEE (reference sequence). The CDR3 is 13 residues long. CDR3 region: CASSLVGGGEQYF. The CDR3 DNA reads as TGTGCCAGCAGCTTGGTCGGCGGAGGGGAGCAGTACTTC.

CDR3 in amino acids: CASSQGRFDGYTF. The DNA of the CDR3 is TGTGCCAGCAGCCAAGGTCGATTTGATGGCTACACCTTC. The chain employs TRBV7-9 and TRBJ1-2; no reliable D call. Deletions cut 5 bases from V and 6 bases from J, with 13 bases between. CDR1 SEHNR and CDR2 FQNEAQ come from the germline V gene (reference sequence). This CDR3 spans 13 amino acids.

This chain joins TRBV11-2 and TRBJ2-3; D is ambiguous. This CDR3 region has 15 residues. The germline V and J ends were trimmed by 5 bases and 6 bases, with 18 bases remaining between them. Germline loops: CDR1 SGHAT, CDR2 FQNNGV. The CDR3 coding sequence is TGTGCCAGCAGCCCCATTAAGGGCCGAAGGGATACGCAGTATTTT. Protein product: CASSPIKGRRDTQYF.

V is TRBV5-1 and J is TRBJ2-3, with D unresolved. CDR3 length equals 14 residues. Germline assignment: CDR1 SGHRS and CDR2 YFSETQ. The V and J ends lost 5 bases and 0 bases respectively, with 10 bases between them. The CDR3 is CASRSPDSTDTQYF. As DNA, the CDR3 is TGCGCCAGCAGATCCCCCGACAGCACAGATACGCAGTATTTT.

This clone has only a few counts. The gene calls are TRBV28 and TRBJ1-4, with no clear D. Trimming took off 8 bases at V and 0 bases at J, with 7 bases between the two ends. The CDR3 runs 13 residues. The germline gives CDR1 MDHEN, CDR2 SYDVKM. CDR3 coding DNA: TGTGCCAGCTTCAAAGCAACTAATGAAAAACTGTTTTTT. Translating gives CASFKATNEKLFF.

The V call is TRBV5-1, the J call TRBJ2-3; D possibly uses TRBD1 or TRBD2 (5 bases each). V lost 4 bases, J lost 6 bases, and 12 bases lay in between. CDR1 is SGHRS and CDR2 is YFSETQ in the germline V gene. This CDR3 has 13 residues. CDR3 DNA sequence: TGCGCCAGCAGCGGGGGTGGATGGGATACGCAGTATTTT. Its translation is CASSGGGWDTQYF.

The V and J genes are TRBV7-3 and TRBJ2-5; tentatively, D is TRBD1 or TRBD2 (5 bases each). Trimming cost V 5 bases and J 3 bases, with 10 bases left between them. The CDR3 runs 13 residues. Per germline, CDR1 SGHTA and CDR2 FQGTGA. CDR3 bases: TGTGCCAGCAGCCTGGGACCCGAAGAGACCCAGTACTTC. Protein product: CASSLGPEETQYF. The complete variable domain, with remaining parts taken from reference TRBV7-3 and TRBJ2-5, reads GAGVSQTPSNKVTEKGKYVELRCDPISGHTALYWYRQSLGQGPEFLIYFQGTGAADDSGLPNDRFFAVRPEGSVSTLKIQRTERGDSAVYLCASSLGPEETQYFGPGTRLLVL.

The chain links TRBV10-1 to TRBJ2-2, with D perhaps being TRBD1 or TRBD2 (6 bases each). Between the trimmed V and J ends, which lost 4 bases and 2 bases, there was a span of 11 bases. This CDR3 spans 15 amino acids. Germline V gene sequence: CDR1 WNHNN, CDR2 SYGVQD (reference sequence). CDR3 sequence: CASSVRGTNTGELFF. CDR3 DNA sequence: TGCGCCAGCAGTGTCCGGGGGACAAACACCGGGGAGCTGTTTTTT.

This chain connects TRBV19 to TRBJ2-5, with 9 bases fitting TRBD2. CDR3 length: 17 residues. V shed 5 bases, J shed 5 bases, and the junction held 15 bases outside the gene matches. The germline V gene encodes CDR1 LNHDA and CDR2 SQIVND (reference sequence). The CDR3 DNA reads as TGTGCCAGTAGTCCCCAAGGCCCGGGACTAGCCGGGGAGACCCAGTACTTC. Amino acid sequence: CASSPQGPGLAGETQYF.

The chain carries TRBV6-6 and TRBJ2-3, with D possibly matching TRBD2 (6 bases). Germline V gene data show CDR1 as MNHNY and CDR2 as SVGAGI (reference sequence). V was trimmed by 6 bases and J by 9 bases, leaving 13 bases between them. CDR3 size: 12 residues. CDR3 protein: CASRRPRGTQYF. The CDR3 nucleotides read TGTGCCAGCAGACGTCCCCGGGGGACGCAGTATTTT.